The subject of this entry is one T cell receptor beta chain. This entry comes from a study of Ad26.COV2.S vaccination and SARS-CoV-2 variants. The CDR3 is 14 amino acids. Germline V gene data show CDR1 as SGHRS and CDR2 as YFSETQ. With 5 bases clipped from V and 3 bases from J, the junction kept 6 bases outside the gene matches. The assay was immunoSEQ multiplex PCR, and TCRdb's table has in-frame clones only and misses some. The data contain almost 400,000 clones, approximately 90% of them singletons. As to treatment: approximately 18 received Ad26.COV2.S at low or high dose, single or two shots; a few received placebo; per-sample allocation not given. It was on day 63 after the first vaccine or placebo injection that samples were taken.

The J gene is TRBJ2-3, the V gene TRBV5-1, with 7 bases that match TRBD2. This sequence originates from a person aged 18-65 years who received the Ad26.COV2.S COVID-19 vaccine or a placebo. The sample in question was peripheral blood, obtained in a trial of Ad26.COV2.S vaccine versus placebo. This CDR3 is CASRTGRSTDTQYF. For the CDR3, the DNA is TGCGCCAGCAGGACCGGGAGGTCGACAGATACGCAGTATTTT.